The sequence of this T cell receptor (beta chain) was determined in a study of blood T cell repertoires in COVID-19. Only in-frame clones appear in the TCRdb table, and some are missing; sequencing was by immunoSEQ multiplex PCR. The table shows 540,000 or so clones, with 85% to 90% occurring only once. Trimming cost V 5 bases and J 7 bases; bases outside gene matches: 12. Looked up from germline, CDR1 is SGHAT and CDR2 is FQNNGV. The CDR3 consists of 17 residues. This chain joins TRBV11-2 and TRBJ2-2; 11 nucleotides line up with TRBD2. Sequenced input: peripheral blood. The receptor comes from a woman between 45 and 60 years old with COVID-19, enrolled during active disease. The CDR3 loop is CASSARLAGRQGGELFF. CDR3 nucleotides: TGTGCCAGCAGCGCTCGACTAGCGGGGCGGCAAGGCGGGGAGCTGTTTTTT.